A single T cell receptor beta chain is shown here with its context. The data were obtained in a study of response to subunit inactivated influenza vaccine. CDR1 and CDR2 (germline): SGHRS, YFSETQ. The length of the CDR3 is 16 residues. The V end lost 2 bases, the J end lost 1 base, and 12 bases lay between the germline ends. TCRdb re-called the RT-PCR reads with MiXCR, one entry per CDR3 protein. The sample has about 540,000 distinct CDR3 sequences, approximately 22% seen once. This sample was shared with a second study, whose subject was T cells expressing NK-cell markers. As that study records: A 5'RACE template switching approach incorporating UMIs was used to make TCR beta cDNA. The CD3+CD56-NKG2C+ fraction of several donors was also led by these clonotypes.

The chain links TRBV5-1 to TRBJ2-2; weak D call: TRBD2 (5 bases). Sequenced here: CD4+ T cells sorted from PBMCs, sampled 12 days after vaccination. This receptor was identified in a man aged 45-60 years who received an inactivated influenza vaccine. In DNA, the CDR3 is TGCGCCAGCAGCTTAGGAGCGGCCCTGAACACCGGGGAGCTGTTTTTT. Its translation: CASSLGAALNTGELFF.